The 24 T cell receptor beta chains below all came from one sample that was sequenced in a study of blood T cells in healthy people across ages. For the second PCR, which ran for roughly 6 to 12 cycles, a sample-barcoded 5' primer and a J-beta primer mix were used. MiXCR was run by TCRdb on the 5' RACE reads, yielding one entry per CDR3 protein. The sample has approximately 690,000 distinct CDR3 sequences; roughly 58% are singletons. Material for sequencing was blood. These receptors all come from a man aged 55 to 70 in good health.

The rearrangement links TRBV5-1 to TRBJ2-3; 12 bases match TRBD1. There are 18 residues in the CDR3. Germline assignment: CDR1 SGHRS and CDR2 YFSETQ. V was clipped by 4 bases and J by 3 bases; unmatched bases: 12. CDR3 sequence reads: CASSASRDRGLRTDTQYF. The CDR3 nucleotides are TGCGCCAGCAGCGCGTCCCGGGACAGGGGGCTGAGAACAGATACGCAGTATTTT.

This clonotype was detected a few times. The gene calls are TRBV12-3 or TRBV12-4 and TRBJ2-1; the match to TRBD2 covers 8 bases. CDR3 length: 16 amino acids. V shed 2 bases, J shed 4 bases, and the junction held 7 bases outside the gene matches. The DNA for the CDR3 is TGTGCCAGCAGTTTATACGGGACTAGTGGTTACAATGAGCAGTTCTTC. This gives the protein CASSLYGTSGYNEQFF.

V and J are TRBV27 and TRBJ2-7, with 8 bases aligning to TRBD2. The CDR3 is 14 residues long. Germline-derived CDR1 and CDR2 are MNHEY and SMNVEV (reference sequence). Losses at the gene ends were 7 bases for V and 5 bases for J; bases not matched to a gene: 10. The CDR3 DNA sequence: TGTGCCAGCACGGCGGGAGGCCTTATGAACGAGCAGTACTTC. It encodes CASTAGGLMNEQYF.

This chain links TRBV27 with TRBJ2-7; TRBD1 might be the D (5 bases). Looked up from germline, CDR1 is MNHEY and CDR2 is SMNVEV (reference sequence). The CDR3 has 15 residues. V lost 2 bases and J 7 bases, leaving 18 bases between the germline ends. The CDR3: CASSLRLGPRTEQYF. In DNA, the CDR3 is TGTGCCAGCAGTTTAAGGCTGGGGCCCAGGACAGAGCAGTACTTC.

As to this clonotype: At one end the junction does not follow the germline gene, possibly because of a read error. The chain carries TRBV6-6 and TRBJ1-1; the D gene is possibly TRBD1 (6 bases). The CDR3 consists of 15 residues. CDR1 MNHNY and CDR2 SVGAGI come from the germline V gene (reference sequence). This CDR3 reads CASSFRGLYNTEVFF. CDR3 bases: TGTGCCAGCAGTTTTCGGGGGCTGTATAACACTGAAGTTTTCTTT.

The CDR3 region has the DNA TGCAGTGCTAGTACTACCTCCTACAATGAGCAGTTCTTC. It specifies CSASTTSYNEQFF. This sequence joins TRBV20-1 and TRBJ2-1; no firm D call. The CDR3 has 13 amino acids. CDR1 and CDR2 from the germline V gene are DFQATT and SNEGSKA (reference sequence). The germline V and J ends were trimmed by 3 bases and 0 bases, with 6 bases remaining between them.

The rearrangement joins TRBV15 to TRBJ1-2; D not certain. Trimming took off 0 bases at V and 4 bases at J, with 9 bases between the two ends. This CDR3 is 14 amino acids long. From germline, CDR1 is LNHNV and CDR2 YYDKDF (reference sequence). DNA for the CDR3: TGTGCCACCAGCAGAGATAGGGCCCTCTATGGCTACACCTTC. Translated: CATSRDRALYGYTF.

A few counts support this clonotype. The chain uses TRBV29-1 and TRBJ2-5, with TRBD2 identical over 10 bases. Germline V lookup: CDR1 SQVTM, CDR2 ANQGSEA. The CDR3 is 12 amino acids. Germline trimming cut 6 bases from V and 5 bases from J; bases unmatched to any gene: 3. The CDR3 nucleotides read TGCAGCGTGGCGACTAGCGGGGAGACCCAGTACTTC. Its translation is CSVATSGETQYF. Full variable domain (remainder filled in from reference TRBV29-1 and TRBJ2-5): SAVISQKPSRDICQRGTSLTIQCQVDSQVTMMFWYRQQPGQSLTLIATANQGSEATYESGFVIDKFPISRPNLTFSTLTVSNMSPEDSSIYLCSVATSGETQYFGPGTRLLVL.

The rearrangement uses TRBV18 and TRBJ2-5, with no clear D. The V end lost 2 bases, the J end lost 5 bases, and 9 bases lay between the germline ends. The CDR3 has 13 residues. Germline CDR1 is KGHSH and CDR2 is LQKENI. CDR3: CASSPDHWETQYF. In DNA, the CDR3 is TGTGCCAGCTCACCAGACCATTGGGAGACCCAGTACTTC. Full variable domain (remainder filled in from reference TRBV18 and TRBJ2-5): NAGVMQNPRHLVRRRGQEARLRCSPMKGHSHVYWYRQLPEEGLKFMVYLQKENIIDESGMPKERFSAEFPKEGPSILRIQQVVRGDSAAYFCASSPDHWETQYFGPGTRLLVL.

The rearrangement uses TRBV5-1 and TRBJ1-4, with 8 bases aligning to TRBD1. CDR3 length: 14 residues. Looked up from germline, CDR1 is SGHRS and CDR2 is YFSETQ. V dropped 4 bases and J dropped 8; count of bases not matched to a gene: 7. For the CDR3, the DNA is TGCGCCAGCAGCCCCGGACAGGGACCCGAAAAACTGTTTTTT. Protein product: CASSPGQGPEKLFF.

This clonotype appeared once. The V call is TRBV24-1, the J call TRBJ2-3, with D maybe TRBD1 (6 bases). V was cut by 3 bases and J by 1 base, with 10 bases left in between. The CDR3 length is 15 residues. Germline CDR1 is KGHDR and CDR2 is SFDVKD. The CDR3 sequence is CATSDPGQRTDTQYF. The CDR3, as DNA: TGTGCCACCAGTGATCCGGGACAACGCACAGATACGCAGTATTTT.

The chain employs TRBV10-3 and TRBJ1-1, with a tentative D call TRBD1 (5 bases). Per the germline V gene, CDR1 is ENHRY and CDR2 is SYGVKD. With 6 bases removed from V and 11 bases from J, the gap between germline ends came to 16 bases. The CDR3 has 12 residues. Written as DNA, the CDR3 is TGTGCCATCAGACACGGGGACCAAACCGCTTTCTTT. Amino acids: CAIRHGDQTAFF.

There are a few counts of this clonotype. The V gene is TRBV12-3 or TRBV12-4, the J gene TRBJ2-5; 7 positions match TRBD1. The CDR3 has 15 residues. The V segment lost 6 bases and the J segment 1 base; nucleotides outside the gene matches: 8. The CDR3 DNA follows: TGTGCCAGCAGCCCTACCACAGGGGCCCAAGAGACCCAGTACTTC. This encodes CASSPTTGAQETQYF.

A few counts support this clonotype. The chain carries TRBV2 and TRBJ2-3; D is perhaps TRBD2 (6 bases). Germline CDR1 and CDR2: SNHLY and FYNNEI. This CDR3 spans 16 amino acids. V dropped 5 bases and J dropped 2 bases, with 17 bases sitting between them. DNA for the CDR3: TGTGCCAGCAGTCAGAACCCGGGACTTCTCACAGATACGCAGTATTTT. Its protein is CASSQNPGLLTDTQYF.

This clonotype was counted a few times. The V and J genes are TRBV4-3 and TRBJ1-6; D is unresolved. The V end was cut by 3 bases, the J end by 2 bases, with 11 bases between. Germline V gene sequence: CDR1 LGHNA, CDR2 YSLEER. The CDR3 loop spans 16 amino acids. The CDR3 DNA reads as TGCGCCAGCAGCCAGGAACGGGTGCCCTATAATTCACCCCTCCACTTT. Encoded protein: CASSQERVPYNSPLHF.

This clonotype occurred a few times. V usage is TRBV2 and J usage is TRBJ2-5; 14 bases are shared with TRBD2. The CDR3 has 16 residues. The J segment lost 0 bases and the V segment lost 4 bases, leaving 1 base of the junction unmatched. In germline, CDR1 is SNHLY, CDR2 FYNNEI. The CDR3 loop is CASSGLAGGNQETQYF. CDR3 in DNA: TGTGCCAGCAGTGGACTAGCGGGGGGGAACCAAGAGACCCAGTACTTC.

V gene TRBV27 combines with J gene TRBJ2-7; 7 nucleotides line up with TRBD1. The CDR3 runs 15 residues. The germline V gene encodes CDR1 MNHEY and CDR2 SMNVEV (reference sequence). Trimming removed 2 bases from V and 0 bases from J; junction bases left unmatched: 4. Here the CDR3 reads CASSLIQGSSYEQYF. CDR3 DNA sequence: TGTGCCAGCAGTTTAATACAGGGGAGCTCCTACGAGCAGTACTTC.

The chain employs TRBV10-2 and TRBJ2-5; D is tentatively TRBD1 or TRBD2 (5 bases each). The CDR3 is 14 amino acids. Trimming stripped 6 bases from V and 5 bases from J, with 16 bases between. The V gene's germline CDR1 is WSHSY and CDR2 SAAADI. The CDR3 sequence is CASSLWGFGETQYF. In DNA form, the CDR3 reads TGCGCCAGCAGCCTCTGGGGGTTCGGGGAGACCCAGTACTTC.

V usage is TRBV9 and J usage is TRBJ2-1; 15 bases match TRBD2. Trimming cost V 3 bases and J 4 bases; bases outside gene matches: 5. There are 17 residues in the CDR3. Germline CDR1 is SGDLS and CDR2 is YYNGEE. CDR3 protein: CASSAPGLAGGYNEQFF. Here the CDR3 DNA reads TGTGCCAGCAGCGCACCGGGACTAGCGGGGGGTTACAATGAGCAGTTCTTC.

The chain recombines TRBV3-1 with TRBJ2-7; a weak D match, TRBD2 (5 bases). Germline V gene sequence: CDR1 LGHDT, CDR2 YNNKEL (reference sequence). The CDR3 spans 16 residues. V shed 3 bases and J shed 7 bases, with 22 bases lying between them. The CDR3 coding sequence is TGTGCCAGCAGCCAGGGGAGCCCCTCGGCCGATGGGGAGCAGTACTTC. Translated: CASSQGSPSADGEQYF.

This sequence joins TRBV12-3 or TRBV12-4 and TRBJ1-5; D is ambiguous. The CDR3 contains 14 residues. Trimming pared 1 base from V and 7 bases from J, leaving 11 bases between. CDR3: CASSLEGGKQPQHF. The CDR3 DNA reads TGTGCCAGCAGTTTAGAAGGAGGGAAGCAGCCCCAGCATTTT.

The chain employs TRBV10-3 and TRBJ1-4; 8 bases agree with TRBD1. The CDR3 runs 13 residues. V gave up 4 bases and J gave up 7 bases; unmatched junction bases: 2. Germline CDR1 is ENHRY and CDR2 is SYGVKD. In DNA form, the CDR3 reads TGTGCCATCAGTGCAGGGGGCGGTGAAAAACTGTTTTTT. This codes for CAISAGGGEKLFF.

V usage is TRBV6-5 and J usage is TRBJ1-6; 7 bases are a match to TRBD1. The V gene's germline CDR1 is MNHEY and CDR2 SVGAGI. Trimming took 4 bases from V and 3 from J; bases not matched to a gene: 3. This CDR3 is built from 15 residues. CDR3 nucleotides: TGTGCCAGCAGTTTCACAGGGGACTATAATTCACCCCTCCACTTT. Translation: CASSFTGDYNSPLHF.

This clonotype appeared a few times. The CDR3: CSGRGPQETQYF. In DNA, the CDR3 is TGCAGCGGTCGGGGTCCCCAAGAGACCCAGTACTTC. This rearrangement joins TRBV29-1 to TRBJ2-5, with D possibly being TRBD2 (5 bases). The CDR3 consists of 12 residues. CDR1 and CDR2 (germline): SQVTM, ANQGSEA. Between the trimmed V and J ends, which lost 7 bases and 1 base, there was a span of 10 bases.